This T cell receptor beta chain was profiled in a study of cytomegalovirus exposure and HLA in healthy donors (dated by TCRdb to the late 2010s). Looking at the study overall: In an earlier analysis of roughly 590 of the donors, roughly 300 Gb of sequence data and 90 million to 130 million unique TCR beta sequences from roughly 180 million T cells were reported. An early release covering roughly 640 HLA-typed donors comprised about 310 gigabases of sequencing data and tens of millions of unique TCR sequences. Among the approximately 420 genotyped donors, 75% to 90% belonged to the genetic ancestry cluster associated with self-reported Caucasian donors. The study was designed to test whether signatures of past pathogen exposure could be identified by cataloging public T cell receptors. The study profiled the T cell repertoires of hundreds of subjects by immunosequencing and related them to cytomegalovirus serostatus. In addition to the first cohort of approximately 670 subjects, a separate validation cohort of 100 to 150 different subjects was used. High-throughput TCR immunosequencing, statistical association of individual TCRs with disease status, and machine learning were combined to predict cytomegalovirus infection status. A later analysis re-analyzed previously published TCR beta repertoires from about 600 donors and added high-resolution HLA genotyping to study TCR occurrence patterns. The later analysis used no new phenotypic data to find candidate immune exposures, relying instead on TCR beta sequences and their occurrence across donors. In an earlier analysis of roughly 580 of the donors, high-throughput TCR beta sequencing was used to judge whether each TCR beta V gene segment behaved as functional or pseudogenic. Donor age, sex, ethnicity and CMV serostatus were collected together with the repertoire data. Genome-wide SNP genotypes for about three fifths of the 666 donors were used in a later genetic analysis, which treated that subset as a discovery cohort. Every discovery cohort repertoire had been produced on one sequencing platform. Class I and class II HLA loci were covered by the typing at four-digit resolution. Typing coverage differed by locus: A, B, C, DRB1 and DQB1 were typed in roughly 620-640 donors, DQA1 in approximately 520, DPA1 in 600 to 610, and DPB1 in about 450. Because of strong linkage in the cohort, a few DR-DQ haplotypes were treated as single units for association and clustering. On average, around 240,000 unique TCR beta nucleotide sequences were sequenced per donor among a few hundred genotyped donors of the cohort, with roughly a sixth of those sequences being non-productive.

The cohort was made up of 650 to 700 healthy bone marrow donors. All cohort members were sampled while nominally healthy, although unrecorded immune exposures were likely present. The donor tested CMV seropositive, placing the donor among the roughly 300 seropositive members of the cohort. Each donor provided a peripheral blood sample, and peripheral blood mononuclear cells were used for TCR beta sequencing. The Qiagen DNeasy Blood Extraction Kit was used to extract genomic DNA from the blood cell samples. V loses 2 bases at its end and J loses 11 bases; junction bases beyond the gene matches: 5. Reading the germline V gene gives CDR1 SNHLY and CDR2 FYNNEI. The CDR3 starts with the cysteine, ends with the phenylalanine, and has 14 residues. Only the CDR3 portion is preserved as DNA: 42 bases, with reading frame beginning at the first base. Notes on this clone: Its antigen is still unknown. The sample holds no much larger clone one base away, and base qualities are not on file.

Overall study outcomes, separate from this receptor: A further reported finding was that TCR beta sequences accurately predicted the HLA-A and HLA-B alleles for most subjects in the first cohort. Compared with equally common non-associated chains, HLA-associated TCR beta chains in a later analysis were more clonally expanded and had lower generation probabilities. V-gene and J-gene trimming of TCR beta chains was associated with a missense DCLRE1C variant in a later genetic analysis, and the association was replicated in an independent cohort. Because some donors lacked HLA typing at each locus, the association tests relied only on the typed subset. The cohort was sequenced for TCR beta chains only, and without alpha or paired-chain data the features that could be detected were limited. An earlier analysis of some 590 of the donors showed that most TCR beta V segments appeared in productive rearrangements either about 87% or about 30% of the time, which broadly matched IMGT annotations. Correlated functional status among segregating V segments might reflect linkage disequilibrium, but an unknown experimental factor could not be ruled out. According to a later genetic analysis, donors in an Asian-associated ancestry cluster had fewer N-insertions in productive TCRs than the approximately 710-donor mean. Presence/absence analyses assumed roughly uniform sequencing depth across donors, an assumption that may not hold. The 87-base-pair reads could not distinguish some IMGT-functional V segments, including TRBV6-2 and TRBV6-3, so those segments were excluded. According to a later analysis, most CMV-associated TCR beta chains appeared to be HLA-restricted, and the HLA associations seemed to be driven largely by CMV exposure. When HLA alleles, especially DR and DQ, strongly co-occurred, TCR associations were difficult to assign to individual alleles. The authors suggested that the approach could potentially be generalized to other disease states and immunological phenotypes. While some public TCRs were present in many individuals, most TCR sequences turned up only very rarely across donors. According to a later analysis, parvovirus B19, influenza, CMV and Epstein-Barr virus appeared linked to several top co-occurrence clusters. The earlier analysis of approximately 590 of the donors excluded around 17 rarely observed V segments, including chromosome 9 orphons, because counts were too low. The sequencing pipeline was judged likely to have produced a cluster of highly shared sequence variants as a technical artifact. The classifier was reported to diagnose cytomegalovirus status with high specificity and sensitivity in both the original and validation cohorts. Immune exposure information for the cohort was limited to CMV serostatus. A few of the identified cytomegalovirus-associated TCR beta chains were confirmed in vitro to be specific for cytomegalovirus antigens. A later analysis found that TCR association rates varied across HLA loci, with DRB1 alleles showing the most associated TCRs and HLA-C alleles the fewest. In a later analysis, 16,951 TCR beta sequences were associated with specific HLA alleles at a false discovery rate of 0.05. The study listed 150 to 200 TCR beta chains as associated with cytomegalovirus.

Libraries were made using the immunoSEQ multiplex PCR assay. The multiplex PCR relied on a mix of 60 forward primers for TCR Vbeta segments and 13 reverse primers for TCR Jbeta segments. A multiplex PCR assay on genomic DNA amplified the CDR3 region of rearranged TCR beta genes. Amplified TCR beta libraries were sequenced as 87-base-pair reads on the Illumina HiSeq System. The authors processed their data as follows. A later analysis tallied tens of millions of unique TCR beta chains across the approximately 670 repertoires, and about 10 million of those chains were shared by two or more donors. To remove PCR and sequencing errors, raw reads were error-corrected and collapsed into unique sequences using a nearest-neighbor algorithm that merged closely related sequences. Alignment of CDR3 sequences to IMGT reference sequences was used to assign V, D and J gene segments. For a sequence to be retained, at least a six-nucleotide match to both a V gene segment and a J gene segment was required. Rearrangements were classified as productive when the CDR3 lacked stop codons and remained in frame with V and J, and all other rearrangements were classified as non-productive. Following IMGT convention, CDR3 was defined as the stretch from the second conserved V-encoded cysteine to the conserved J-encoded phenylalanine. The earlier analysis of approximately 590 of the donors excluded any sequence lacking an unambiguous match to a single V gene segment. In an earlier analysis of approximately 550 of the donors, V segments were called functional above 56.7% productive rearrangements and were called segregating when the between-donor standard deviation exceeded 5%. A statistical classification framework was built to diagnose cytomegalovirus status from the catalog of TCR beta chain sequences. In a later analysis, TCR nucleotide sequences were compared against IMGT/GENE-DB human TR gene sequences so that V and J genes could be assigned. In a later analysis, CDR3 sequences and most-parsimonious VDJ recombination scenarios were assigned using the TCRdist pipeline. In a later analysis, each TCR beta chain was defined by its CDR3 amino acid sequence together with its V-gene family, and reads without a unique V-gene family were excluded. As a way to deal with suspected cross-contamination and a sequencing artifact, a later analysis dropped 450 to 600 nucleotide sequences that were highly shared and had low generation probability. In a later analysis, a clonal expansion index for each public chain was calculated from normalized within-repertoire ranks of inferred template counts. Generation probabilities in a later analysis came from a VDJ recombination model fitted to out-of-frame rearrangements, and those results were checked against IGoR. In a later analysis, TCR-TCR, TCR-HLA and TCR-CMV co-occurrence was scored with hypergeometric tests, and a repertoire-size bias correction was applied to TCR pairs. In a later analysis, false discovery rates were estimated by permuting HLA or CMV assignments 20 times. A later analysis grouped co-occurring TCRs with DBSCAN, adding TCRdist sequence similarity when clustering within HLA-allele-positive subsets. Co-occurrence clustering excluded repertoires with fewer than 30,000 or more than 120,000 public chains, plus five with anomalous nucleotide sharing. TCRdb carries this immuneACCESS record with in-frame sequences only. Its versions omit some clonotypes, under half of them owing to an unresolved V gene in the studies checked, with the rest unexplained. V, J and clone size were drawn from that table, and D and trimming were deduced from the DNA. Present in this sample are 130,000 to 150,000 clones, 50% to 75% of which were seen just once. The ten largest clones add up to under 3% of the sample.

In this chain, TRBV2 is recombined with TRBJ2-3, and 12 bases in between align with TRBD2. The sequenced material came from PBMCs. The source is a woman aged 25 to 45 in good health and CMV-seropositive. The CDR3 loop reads CASSEPLAGGMQYF. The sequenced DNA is TGTGCCAGCAGTGAACCGCTAGCGGGGGGGATGCAGTATTTT.